Listed below are T cell receptor beta chains from one sample, sequenced in a study of Ad26.COV2.S vaccination and SARS-CoV-2 variants. The assay was immunoSEQ multiplex PCR, and TCRdb's table has in-frame clones only and misses some. The profile shows 250,000 to 300,000 clones, more than 70% of them singletons. This specimen was peripheral blood, taken in a trial of Ad26.COV2.S vaccine versus placebo. The source is a person aged 18-65 years who received the Ad26.COV2.S COVID-19 vaccine or a placebo. CDR3s include the opening cysteine and the closing phenylalanine or tryptophan. The order of the fields is clone size, J gene, V gene, D gene, CDR3 protein, CDR3 DNA. The D gene is left open where the match is weak. Size tells how often a clone was seen (once, few, many) or the class of an expanded clone, and some rows leave it out.

size: .
J: TRBJ1-4
V: TRBV30
D: .
CDR3: CAWSVGGDEKLFF
DNA: TGTGCCTGGAGTGTAGGGGGGGATGAAAAACTGTTTTTT

size: once
J: TRBJ2-3
V: TRBV5-1
D: TRBD2
CDR3: CASSLASGGTDTQYF
DNA: TGCGCCAGCAGCTTGGCTAGCGGAGGCACAGATACGCAGTATTTT

size: .
J: TRBJ1-1
V: TRBV2
D: .
CDR3: CASRLRETTEAFF
DNA: TGTGCCAGCAGATTGCGGGAGACCACTGAAGCTTTCTTT

size: once
J: TRBJ2-3
V: TRBV7-3
D: .
CDR3: CASSSTGDSTDTQYF
DNA: TGTGCCAGCAGCTCCACGGGGGATAGCACAGATACGCAGTATTTT

size: .
J: TRBJ2-3
V: TRBV7-9
D: .
CDR3: CAPHPQYF
DNA: TGTGCCCCCCACCCGCAGTATTTT

size: .
J: TRBJ2-3
V: TRBV27
D: TRBD1
CDR3: CASSSGQASTDTQYF
DNA: TGTGCCAGCAGTTCCGGACAGGCTAGCACAGATACGCAGTATTTT

size: .
J: TRBJ1-1
V: TRBV6-6
D: TRBD1
CDR3: CASSYSGTVDTEAFF
DNA: TGTGCCAGCAGTTACTCAGGGACAGTAGACACTGAAGCTTTCTTT

size: .
J: TRBJ2-1
V: TRBV19
D: .
CDR3: CASSIRWTNNEQFF
DNA: TGTGCCAGTAGTATACGTTGGACTAACAATGAGCAGTTCTTC

size: many
J: TRBJ2-1
V: TRBV20-1
D: .
CDR3: CSASTWTGYNEQFF
DNA: TGCAGTGCTAGTACCTGGACGGGCTACAATGAGCAGTTCTTC

size: .
J: TRBJ1-2
V: TRBV6-5
D: .
CDR3: CASTLVGGYGYTF
DNA: TGTGCCAGCACCCTAGTGGGCGGCTATGGCTACACCTTC

size: .
J: TRBJ2-2
V: TRBV5-1
D: .
CDR3: CASSPGGADTGELFF
DNA: TGCGCCAGCAGCCCAGGGGGGGCTGACACCGGGGAGCTGTTTTTT

size: .
J: TRBJ2-1
V: TRBV6-6
D: TRBD1
CDR3: CASRRDRGFYNEQFF
DNA: TGTGCCAGCAGAAGGGACAGGGGGTTCTACAATGAGCAGTTCTTC

size: few
J: TRBJ2-2
V: TRBV7-2
D: .
CDR3: CASSLLGPSNTGELFF
DNA: TGTGCCAGCAGCTTATTAGGACCATCGAACACCGGGGAGCTGTTTTTT

size: .
J: TRBJ1-1
V: TRBV5-4
D: .
CDR3: CASSLAGQAFF
DNA: TGTGCCAGCAGCTTGGCTGGCCAAGCTTTCTTT

size: .
J: TRBJ1-2
V: TRBV6-1
D: .
CDR3: CASSEAGTYGYTF
DNA: TGTGCCAGCAGTGAAGCCGGGACCTACGGCTACACCTTC

size: .
J: TRBJ2-7
V: TRBV18
D: .
CDR3: CASSPKLGGSSYEQYF
DNA: TGTGCCAGCTCACCTAAATTGGGAGGCAGCTCCTACGAGCAGTACTTC

size: .
J: TRBJ1-6
V: TRBV19
D: TRBD1
CDR3: CASRLLTGTGTSSYNSPLHF
DNA: TGTGCCAGTAGACTACTTACCGGGACAGGGACTAGCTCCTATAATTCACCCCTCCACTTT

size: .
J: TRBJ1-1
V: TRBV6-5
D: .
CDR3: CASSRTVMNTEAFF
DNA: TGTGCCAGCAGTAGGACGGTAATGAACACTGAAGCTTTCTTT

size: .
J: TRBJ2-5
V: TRBV4-1
D: .
CDR3: CASSQNIQGFGGQETQYF
DNA: TGCGCCAGCAGCCAAAACATACAAGGGTTTGGGGGCCAAGAGACCCAGTACTTC

size: .
J: TRBJ1-1
V: TRBV18
D: .
CDR3: CASFFGSGNTEAFF
DNA: TGTGCCAGCTTTTTCGGTTCCGGGAACACTGAAGCTTTCTTT

size: .
J: TRBJ1-1
V: TRBV19
D: TRBD1
CDR3: CASSIGGTVNTEAFF
DNA: TGTGCCAGTAGTATAGGGGGGACAGTGAACACTGAAGCTTTCTTT

size: .
J: TRBJ2-1
V: TRBV24-1
D: TRBD2
CDR3: CATSEKTSGRGYNEQFF
DNA: TGTGCCACCAGTGAGAAGACTAGCGGTCGGGGTTACAATGAGCAGTTCTTC

size: .
J: TRBJ2-1
V: TRBV10-3
D: TRBD1
CDR3: CAISESGSKDRGYNEQFF
DNA: TGTGCCATCAGTGAGTCGGGGTCGAAGGACAGGGGATACAATGAGCAGTTCTTC

size: .
J: TRBJ2-7
V: TRBV19
D: TRBD1
CDR3: CASSIGVRGYEQYF
DNA: TGTGCCAGTAGTATAGGAGTCAGGGGGTACGAGCAGTACTTC

size: .
J: TRBJ2-3
V: TRBV7-8
D: .
CDR3: CASSLASKDPRQYF
DNA: TGTGCCAGCAGCTTAGCATCTAAGGACCCACGGCAGTATTTT

size: .
J: TRBJ1-5
V: TRBV3-1/TRBV3-2
D: .
CDR3: CASSLPALYQPQHF
DNA: TGTGCCAGCAGTCTCCCGGCACTTTATCAGCCCCAGCATTTT

size: .
J: TRBJ1-2
V: TRBV20-1
D: TRBD1
CDR3: CSAPTGYGYTF
DNA: TGCAGTGCTCCGACAGGGTATGGCTACACCTTC

size: .
J: TRBJ1-1
V: TRBV3-1/TRBV3-2
D: .
CDR3: CASSQAWDTSAFF
DNA: TGTGCCAGCAGCCAAGCCTGGGACACATCGGCTTTCTTT

size: .
J: TRBJ2-7
V: TRBV5-1
D: TRBD1
CDR3: CASSIDRGFYEQYF
DNA: TGCGCCAGTTCTATAGACAGGGGGTTTTACGAGCAGTACTTC

size: few
J: TRBJ2-7
V: TRBV19
D: .
CDR3: CASSLDPGDSYEQYF
DNA: TGTGCCAGTAGTCTCGACCCAGGGGACTCCTACGAGCAGTACTTC

size: .
J: TRBJ2-3
V: TRBV10-3
D: .
CDR3: CAISDLRDSQNTDTQYF
DNA: TGTGCCATCAGTGACCTTCGTGACAGCCAAAACACAGATACGCAGTATTTT

size: .
J: TRBJ2-3
V: TRBV29-1
D: TRBD1
CDR3: CSVVGELGQGRTDTQYF
DNA: TGCAGCGTTGTTGGGGAACTTGGACAGGGGCGAACAGATACGCAGTATTTT

size: .
J: TRBJ2-7
V: TRBV4-2
D: TRBD1
CDR3: CASSQRTGGSYEQYF
DNA: TGTGCCAGCAGCCAGCGGACAGGGGGCTCCTACGAGCAGTACTTC

size: .
J: TRBJ1-3
V: TRBV4-2
D: TRBD1
CDR3: CASSQPGQGHGNTIYF
DNA: TGTGCCAGCAGCCAGCCGGGACAGGGGCACGGAAACACCATATATTTT

size: once
J: TRBJ1-1
V: TRBV7-8
D: .
CDR3: CASSLTGQNTEAFF
DNA: TGTGCCAGCAGCTTAACCGGACAGAACACTGAAGCTTTCTTT

size: .
J: TRBJ2-7
V: TRBV28
D: .
CDR3: CASSLYRVPTYEQYF
DNA: TGTGCCAGCAGTTTATACAGGGTCCCTACCTACGAGCAGTACTTC

size: once
J: TRBJ2-2
V: TRBV6-5
D: TRBD2
CDR3: CASSLAGHWNTGELFF
DNA: TGTGCCAGCAGTTTAGCGGGACACTGGAACACCGGGGAGCTGTTTTTT

size: .
J: TRBJ1-1
V: TRBV29-1
D: .
CDR3: CSVQGRLNTEAFF
DNA: TGCAGCGTTCAAGGACGGTTGAACACTGAAGCTTTCTTT

size: .
J: TRBJ1-2
V: TRBV2
D: .
CDR3: CASSELVQGGGYTF
DNA: TGTGCCAGCAGTGAATTGGTGCAGGGTGGAGGCTACACCTTC

size: .
J: TRBJ1-5
V: TRBV6-5
D: .
CDR3: CASSLDRNQPQHF
DNA: TGTGCCAGCAGCCTCGACAGGAATCAGCCCCAGCATTTT